A single T cell receptor (beta chain) is shown here with its context. Its antigen is still unknown. The data were obtained in a study of shared clonotypes between healthy human individuals. TCRdb's copy holds only in-frame clones and misses some; the assay was immunoSEQ multiplex PCR. This sample carries about 2.3 million clones, about 90% of them seen once, and the ten largest clones take approximately 0.41%. Whole-study findings and limits: The study found roughly 5% of naive CD4 clonotypes shared across several donors. Sequencing depth was predicted to influence how clonotypes are shared among donors.

Each donor was a Caucasian adult residing in Nashville, Tennessee. CD45RA+ naive and CD45RA-negative memory subsets were separated from CD4+ cells. The V segment lost 6 bases and the J segment 2 bases; nucleotides outside the gene matches: 7. This CDR3 contains 15 residues. CDR1 is MDHEN, CDR2 SYDVKM, per germline. The chain joins TRBV28 to TRBJ1-2; 9 bases agree with TRBD1. This clonotype originated in a man aged 18-30 years in good health. Some clones in this sample may be carry-over from other donors' samples. Sequenced sample: naive CD4+ T cells from PBMCs. The subset here: CD45RA+ positively selected. CDR3 in DNA: TGTGCCAGCAGCACCGGGACAGGGATGAACTATGGCTACACCTTC. This translates into CASSTGTGMNYGYTF.